The sequence of this TCR beta chain was determined in a study of patients and donors after allogeneic stem cell transplantation (TCRdb year 2020). This clonotype was detected many times. Its recognized antigen is unknown. No much larger clone is present one base from it, and per-base qualities are unavailable. Library construction relied on RT-PCR. The data were produced on a NextSeq 550. The public reads were quality trimmed at Q25 with fastp and then assembled into clones with MiXCR by TCRdb, keeping productive beta chains. Merged by CDR3 protein, the rows form single entries marked with the most common genes and DNA. This sample holds about 40,000 distinct CDR3 sequences; 25% to 40% were observed only once. About three quarters of the sample comes from the top ten. The CDR3, cysteine through phenylalanine, is 11 amino acids long. Only CDR3 DNA is held: 33 bases, read in frame from base 1. Via the germline V gene, CDR1 is SQVTM and CDR2 ANQGSEA. V sheds 3 bases and J sheds 5 bases, leaving 4 bases between their ends.

The clonotype was recovered from a human donor who was either an allogeneic HSCT recipient or a stem cell or donor lymphocyte infusion donor (not recorded which). It is not recorded whose cells these are; they may come from a transplant donor. The sequenced sample was blood, either unsorted or a sorted T cell fraction (not recorded which). This receptor chain uses TRBV29-1 and TRBJ1-4, with no reliable assignment of the D segment. The sequenced DNA is TGCAGCGTTGAGGGAAATGAAAAACTGTTTTTT. Translated, this gives CSVEGNEKLFF.